One and the same sample provided the 31 T cell receptor beta chains below, sequenced in a study of PD-L1 blockade in urothelial cancer. Time point here: peripheral blood 6 weeks after treatment start. Sequencing was performed with immunoSEQ multiplex PCR; in TCRdb, only in-frame clones are kept and a portion is missing. The table has 50,000 to 55,000 clones, 88% seen once. The input for sequencing was PBMCs, taken around atezolizumab (anti-PD-L1) treatment. These receptors were taken from a man in his sixties with urothelial cancer.

The gene calls are TRBV4-1 and TRBJ1-5, with D tentatively TRBD1 (6 bases). The CDR3 is 16 residues long. V was trimmed by 3 bases and J by 1 base, leaving 13 bases between them. Germline values: CDR1 MGHRA, CDR2 YSYEKL. As DNA, the CDR3 is TGCGCCAGCAGCCACTTAGAGGGGGGGAGCAATCAGCCCCAGCATTTT. Protein: CASSHLEGGSNQPQHF.

The rearrangement uses TRBV9 and TRBJ2-5; 9 bases match TRBD2. The V gene end was trimmed by 3 bases and the J gene end by 0 bases; junction bases not matched to a gene: 6. Germline loops: CDR1 SGDLS, CDR2 YYNGEE. This CDR3 spans 16 amino acids. The CDR3 spells CASSAKLAGYQETQYF. CDR3 nucleotide sequence: TGTGCCAGCAGCGCTAAACTAGCGGGTTACCAAGAGACCCAGTACTTC. The full variable domain, in which reference TRBV9 and TRBJ2-5 provide the parts outside the CDR3, is DSGVTQTPKHLITATGQRVTLRCSPRSGDLSVYWYQQSLDQGLQFLIQYYNGEERAKGNILERFSAQQFPDLHSELNLSSLELGDSALYFCASSAKLAGYQETQYFGPGTRLLVL.

The rearrangement links TRBV10-3 to TRBJ2-2, with a weak D call TRBD1 (6 bases). This CDR3 region has 14 residues. The V gene's germline CDR1 is ENHRY and CDR2 SYGVKD. The ends were cut back, 6 bases at V and 5 bases at J, with 13 bases in the middle. CDR3 sequence: CAISTTGRTGELFF. CDR3 bases: TGTGCCATCAGCACAACAGGGAGAACCGGGGAGCTGTTTTTT.

The chain employs TRBV11-3 and TRBJ2-1; a possible D gene is TRBD2 (5 bases). The V end lost 5 bases, the J end lost 10 bases, and 15 bases lay between the germline ends. Germline CDR1 and CDR2: SGHNT and YENEEA. There are 13 residues in the CDR3. CDR3 sequence (DNA): TGTGCCAGCAGCGTTAGCTATACGGGAGAGCAGTTCTTC. Its protein is CASSVSYTGEQFF.

The chain couples TRBV5-1 to TRBJ2-3, with TRBD1 identical over 7 bases. V lost 1 base to trimming and J lost 4 bases; unmatched junction nucleotides: 3. Germline V gene sequence: CDR1 SGHRS, CDR2 YFSETQ. The CDR3 is 14 residues long. CDR3 nucleotides: TGCGCCAGCAGCTTGATGACAGGGTCAGATACGCAGTATTTT. Its protein product is CASSLMTGSDTQYF. The variable domain in full, with the rest retrieved from reference TRBV5-1 and TRBJ2-3, is KAGVTQTPRYLIKTRGQQVTLSCSPISGHRSVSWYQQTPGQGLQFLFEYFSETQRNKGNFPGRFSGRQFSNSRSEMNVSTLELGDSALYLCASSLMTGSDTQYFGPGTRLTVL.

The chain couples TRBV4-3 to TRBJ1-1, with 7 bases lining up with TRBD1. Germline assignment: CDR1 LGHNA and CDR2 YSLEER. CDR3 length: 16 amino acids. The V and J ends lost 3 bases and 9 bases, in that order; junction bases with no gene match: 16. CDR3 DNA: TGCGCCAGCAGCCAGCACCGGAAAGGGGGCGACCCTCAAGCTTTCTTT. This translates into CASSQHRKGGDPQAFF.

The rearrangement uses TRBV19 and TRBJ2-2; the match to TRBD2 covers 8 bases. The CDR3 has 15 residues. The trim removed 5 bases at V and 7 bases at J, leaving 9 bases unmatched. Germline CDR1 is LNHDA and CDR2 is SQIVND (reference sequence). CDR3 sequence: CASSFQSGSLGELFF. As DNA, the CDR3 is TGTGCCAGTAGTTTCCAGAGCGGGAGCCTCGGGGAGCTGTTTTTT.

This clone showed up just once. The gene calls are TRBV6-1 and TRBJ2-7; 7 positions match TRBD1. Germline V gene lookup returns CDR1 MNHNS and CDR2 SASEGT. The ends lost 6 bases at V and 5 bases at J; junction bases unmatched: 13. There are 15 residues in the CDR3. CDR3 in amino acids: CASRPPGRGSDEQYF. The CDR3 region has the DNA TGTGCCAGCAGGCCCCCGGGCAGGGGGAGCGACGAGCAGTACTTC.

For this clone: At one of its ends the junction is not consistent with the germline gene, which may arise from a read error. The V call is TRBV7-8, the J call TRBJ1-2; D is uncertain. This CDR3 has 13 amino acids. The germline V gene encodes CDR1 SGHVS and CDR2 FQNEAQ. The CDR3 protein is CASSLDGNYGYTF. The CDR3 DNA is TGTGCCAGCAGTTTAGACGGGAACTATGGCTACACCTTC.

The chain carries TRBV7-2 and TRBJ2-7, with 12 positions matching TRBD2. The CDR3 covers 14 residues. Germline V gene lookup returns CDR1 SGHTA and CDR2 FQGNSA. The V and J ends lost 5 bases and 6 bases, in that order; junction bases with no gene match: 5. The CDR3 sequence: CASSASGRAFEQYF. The CDR3 region has the DNA TGTGCCAGCAGCGCTAGCGGGAGGGCCTTCGAGCAGTACTTC.

The rearrangement links TRBV15 to TRBJ2-7; 8 bases line up with TRBD2. The CDR3 loop spans 16 amino acids. V lost 3 bases, J lost 6 bases, and 13 bases stayed unmatched. The germline gives CDR1 LNHNV, CDR2 YYDKDF (reference sequence). CDR3 in amino acids: CATSSPFAGGSREQYF. The CDR3 coding sequence is TGTGCCACCAGCAGTCCATTCGCGGGAGGATCCCGCGAGCAGTACTTC.

The chain carries TRBV29-1 and TRBJ2-3; the match to TRBD2 covers 8 bases. Germline trimming cut 3 bases from V and 0 bases from J; bases unmatched to any gene: 11. The CDR3 sequence is 17 residues long. Germline assignment: CDR1 SQVTM and CDR2 ANQGSEA. CDR3 amino acids: CSVDGVVAGSSTDTQYF. The CDR3 DNA reads as TGCAGCGTTGACGGGGTGGTAGCGGGGAGTAGCACAGATACGCAGTATTTT.

The count of this clone is one. The chain has TRBV7-8 and TRBJ1-3; D is perhaps TRBD1 (5 bases). Trimming took off 1 base at V and 2 bases at J, with 9 bases between the two ends. Germline CDR1 is SGHVS and CDR2 is FQNEAQ. CDR3 length: 15 residues. The CDR3 coding sequence is TGTGCCAGCAGCTTAGAAAGGGGCCCTGGAAACACCATATATTTT. This sequence encodes CASSLERGPGNTIYF.

The chain links TRBV7-7 to TRBJ2-1; 10 bases fit TRBD2. The V and J ends lost 3 bases and 3 bases, in that order; junction bases with no gene match: 2. The length of the CDR3 is 15 residues. Germline loops: CDR1 SSHAT, CDR2 FNYEAQ (reference sequence). The CDR3 sequence is CASSLLAGDYNEQFF. The CDR3 DNA sequence: TGTGCCAGCAGCTTGCTAGCGGGAGACTACAATGAGCAGTTCTTC.

The V and J genes are TRBV6-1 and TRBJ2-1; 9 bases are a match to TRBD2. Trimming cost V 2 bases and J 8 bases; bases outside gene matches: 10. Germline CDR1 reads MNHNS; CDR2 reads SASEGT. The CDR3 covers 16 residues. DNA of the CDR3: TGTGCCAGCAGTGAAATCGGCCTAGCGGGGAGGTATGAGCAGTTCTTC. Amino acid sequence: CASSEIGLAGRYEQFF.

This clone came up once. The DNA for the CDR3 is TGTGCCAGCAGCAAAGGACGGACAGGGGTTAGGGAGACCCAGTACTTC. It yields the protein CASSKGRTGVRETQYF. This chain connects TRBV21-1 to TRBJ2-5; the table's D call of TRBD1 was not tested on the DNA. TRBV21-1 is a recognized pseudogene. CDR3 length equals 16 residues.

The chain uses TRBV28 and TRBJ2-1; 9 positions agree with TRBD2. The CDR3 runs 15 residues. The germline gives CDR1 MDHEN, CDR2 SYDVKM. The J segment lost 7 bases and the V segment lost 7 bases, leaving 11 bases of the junction unmatched. CDR3 nucleotide sequence: TGTGCCAGCACCGGGCGGCTAGCGGGACCAAATGAGCAGTTCTTC. It translates to CASTGRLAGPNEQFF. Full variable domain (remainder filled in from reference TRBV28 and TRBJ2-1): DVKVTQSSRYLVKRTGEKVFLECVQDMDHENMFWYRQDPGLGLRLIYFSYDVKMKEKGDIPEGYSVSREKKERFSLILESASTNQTSMYLCASTGRLAGPNEQFFGPGTRLTVL.

Worth noting for this clone: At one boundary the junction diverges from the germline segment, which might be a read error. The rearrangement uses TRBV19 and TRBJ2-1, with 8 bases matching TRBD2. The CDR3 spans 15 residues. Germline CDR1 reads LNHDA; CDR2 reads SQIVND (reference sequence). This chain's CDR3 is CASRRGTSVLNEQFF. In DNA, the CDR3 is TGTGCAAGTAGGCGAGGGACTAGTGTTCTCAATGAGCAGTTCTTC.

The chain has TRBV14 and TRBJ2-7; 8 bases map to TRBD1. CDR1 and CDR2 (germline): SGHDN, FVKESK. Trimming at V came to 0 bases and at J to 2 bases, leaving 3 bases not matched to a gene. The CDR3 loop spans 15 amino acids. DNA for the CDR3: TGTGCCAGCAGCCAAGACGACAGGGGAACCTACGAGCAGTACTTC. It specifies CASSQDDRGTYEQYF.

This rearrangement joins TRBV9 to TRBJ1-1, with TRBD1 identical over 7 bases. Trimming at V came to 1 base and at J to 6 bases, leaving 9 bases not matched to a gene. CDR1 and CDR2 (germline): SGDLS, YYNGEE. This CDR3 is built from 15 residues. In DNA, the CDR3 is TGTGCCAGCAGCGTAACGGCCGACAGGGTCCCTGAAGCTTTCTTT. Translated, it gives CASSVTADRVPEAFF.

The chain uses TRBV19 and TRBJ2-7; 9 nucleotides line up with TRBD2. Germline V lookup: CDR1 LNHDA, CDR2 SQIVND (reference sequence). This CDR3 has 13 amino acids. Trimming at V came to 7 bases and at J to 3 bases, leaving 4 bases not matched to a gene. CDR3 in DNA: TGTGCCAGTACGGAGACTAGCGGCTACGAGCAGTACTTC. Its protein product is CASTETSGYEQYF. Supplemented by reference TRBV19 and TRBJ2-7, the full variable domain reads DGGITQSPKYLFRKEGQNVTLSCEQNLNHDAMYWYRQDPGQGLRLIYYSQIVNDFQKGDIAEGYSVSREKKESFPLTVTSAQKNPTAFYLCASTETSGYEQYFGPGTRLTVT.

This clone was seen only once. This sequence joins TRBV5-4 and TRBJ2-3; 8 bases are shared with TRBD1. With 5 bases clipped from V and 4 bases from J, the junction kept 3 bases outside the gene matches. Germline CDR1 is SGHNT and CDR2 is YYREEE (reference sequence). The CDR3 consists of 13 residues. The CDR3 reads CASRQGVADTQYF. The CDR3 region has the DNA TGTGCCAGCAGACAGGGGGTCGCAGATACGCAGTATTTT. The entire variable domain, with the rest obtained from reference TRBV5-4 and TRBJ2-3, is as follows: ETGVTQSPTHLIKTRGQQVTLRCSSQSGHNTVSWYQQALGQGPQFIFQYYREEENGRGNFPPRFSGLQFPNYSSELNVNALELDDSALYLCASRQGVADTQYFGPGTRLTVL.

The genes are TRBV2 and TRBJ2-7, with D possibly TRBD2 on 6 matching bases. The CDR3 contains 15 residues. Germline V gene sequence: CDR1 SNHLY, CDR2 FYNNEI. V lost 6 bases, J lost 7 bases, and 22 bases lay in between. The CDR3 here is CASSQEAGLRAEQYF. In DNA form, the CDR3 reads TGTGCCAGCAGCCAAGAAGCGGGTTTGCGTGCGGAGCAGTACTTC.

This clone was seen more than once but under ten times. The genes are TRBV6-6 and TRBJ1-2; TRBD1 might be the D (5 bases). Looked up from germline, CDR1 is MNHNY and CDR2 is SVGAGI (reference sequence). CDR3 length: 16 residues. Trimming left V 5 bases short and J 2 bases short, with 18 bases between. Written as DNA, the CDR3 is TGTGCCAGCAGTCCGAGTGGGGCACGGAAAAACTATGGCTACACCTTC. This gives the protein CASSPSGARKNYGYTF.

This clone was detected only a few times. This sequence joins TRBV4-1 and TRBJ1-5; D call uncertain. V was clipped by 1 base and J by 6 bases, with 7 bases between them. CDR1 and CDR2 (germline): MGHRA, YSYEKL. The CDR3 loop spans 13 amino acids. The CDR3 DNA reads TGCGCCAGCAGCCAAGGTTCCGGTCAGCCCCAGCATTTT. Translation gives CASSQGSGQPQHF.

V gene TRBV19 combines with J gene TRBJ2-1, with a possible D match to TRBD2 (6 bases). Deletions cut 4 bases from V and 9 bases from J, with 16 bases between. The CDR3 has 14 residues. Germline V gene sequence: CDR1 LNHDA, CDR2 SQIVND (reference sequence). The CDR3 DNA sequence: TGTGCCAGTAGTAGGGGGGAGACTAACGGTGAGCAGTTCTTC. It codes for CASSRGETNGEQFF.

V is TRBV4-1 and J is TRBJ2-5, with D tentatively TRBD2 (6 bases). Germline CDR1 reads MGHRA; CDR2 reads YSYEKL. V was clipped by 3 bases and J by 3 bases, with 20 bases between them. The length of the CDR3 is 17 residues. The CDR3 sequence: CASSHAPKRALEETQYF. CDR3 nucleotide sequence: TGCGCCAGCAGCCATGCCCCCAAGCGGGCTCTCGAAGAGACCCAGTACTTC.

This sequence joins TRBV7-9 and TRBJ2-1, with D hard to call. The germline V gene encodes CDR1 SEHNR and CDR2 FQNEAQ (reference sequence). The CDR3 has 12 residues. Trimming cost V 4 bases and J 8 bases, with 9 bases left between them. The DNA for the CDR3 is TGTGCCAGCAGCTCCGGCGGATATGAGCAGTTCTTC. This translates into CASSSGGYEQFF.

The genes are TRBV6-6 and TRBJ1-1; 10 bases map to TRBD1. This CDR3 is built from 14 residues. The junction had 6 bases not matched to a gene; V was cut back by 6 bases and J by 5 bases. Germline values: CDR1 MNHNY, CDR2 SVGAGI (reference sequence). CDR3 loop: CASREGTGVTEAFF. Here the CDR3 DNA reads TGTGCCAGCAGGGAGGGGACAGGGGTGACTGAAGCTTTCTTT.

The rearrangement links TRBV6-5 to TRBJ1-2, with D uncertain. Germline V gene data show CDR1 as MNHEY and CDR2 as SVGAGI. With 0 bases removed from V and 8 bases from J, the gap between germline ends came to 10 bases. This CDR3 is 13 amino acids long. The CDR3 bases are TGTGCCAGCAGTTACTCGAAAGGAGGGGGCTACACCTTC. Protein: CASSYSKGGGYTF.

This clone was recorded once. This rearrangement joins TRBV7-2 to TRBJ1-1; D call uncertain. The length of the CDR3 is 13 residues. Per the germline V gene, CDR1 is SGHTA and CDR2 is FQGNSA. The V and J ends lost 1 base and 6 bases respectively, with 9 bases between them. This CDR3 reads CASSLENFAEAFF. Here the CDR3 DNA reads TGTGCCAGCAGCTTAGAGAACTTCGCTGAAGCTTTCTTT.